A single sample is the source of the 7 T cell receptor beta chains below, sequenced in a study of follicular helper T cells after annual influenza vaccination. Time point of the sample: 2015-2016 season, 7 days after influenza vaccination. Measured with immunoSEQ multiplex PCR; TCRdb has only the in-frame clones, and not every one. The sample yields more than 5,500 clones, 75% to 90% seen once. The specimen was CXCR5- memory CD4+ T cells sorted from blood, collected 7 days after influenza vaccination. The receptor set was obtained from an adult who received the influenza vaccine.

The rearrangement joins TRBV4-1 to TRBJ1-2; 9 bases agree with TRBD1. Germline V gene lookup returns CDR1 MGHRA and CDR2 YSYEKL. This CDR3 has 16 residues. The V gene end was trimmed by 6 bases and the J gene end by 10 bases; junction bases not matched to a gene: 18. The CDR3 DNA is TGCGCCAGCAGATCCGCCCTTAACCCGGGACAGGGAATCTACACCTTC. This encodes CASRSALNPGQGIYTF.

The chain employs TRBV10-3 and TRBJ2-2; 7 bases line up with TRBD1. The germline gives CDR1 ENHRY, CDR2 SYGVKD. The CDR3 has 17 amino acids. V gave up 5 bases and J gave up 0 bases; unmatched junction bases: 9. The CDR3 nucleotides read TGTGCCATCAGTAATCGCCCGGGACAGTCGAACACCGGGGAGCTGTTTTTT. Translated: CAISNRPGQSNTGELFF.

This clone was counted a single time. The CDR3 nucleotides read TGTGCCAGCAGGACTCCCTTAGAAGGGCGTTATGGCTACACCTTC. It encodes CASRTPLEGRYGYTF. The gene calls are TRBV27 and TRBJ1-2; D is ambiguous. Germline CDR1 reads MNHEY; CDR2 reads SMNVEV (reference sequence). Trimming pared 6 bases from V and 5 bases from J, leaving 19 bases between. The CDR3 spans 15 residues.

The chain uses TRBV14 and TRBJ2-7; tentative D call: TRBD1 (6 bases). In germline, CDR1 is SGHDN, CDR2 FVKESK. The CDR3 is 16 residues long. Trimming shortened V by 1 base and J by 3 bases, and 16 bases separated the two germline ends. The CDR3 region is CASSQVWGRGGYEQYF. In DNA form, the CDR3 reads TGTGCCAGCAGCCAAGTTTGGGGAAGAGGGGGCTACGAGCAGTACTTC.

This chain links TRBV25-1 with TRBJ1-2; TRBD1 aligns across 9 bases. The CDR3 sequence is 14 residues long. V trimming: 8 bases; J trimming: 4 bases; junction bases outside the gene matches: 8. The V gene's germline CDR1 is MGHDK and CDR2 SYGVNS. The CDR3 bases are TGTGCCAGCCAGGGGACAGGGAGGATCTATGGCTACACCTTC. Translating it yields CASQGTGRIYGYTF.

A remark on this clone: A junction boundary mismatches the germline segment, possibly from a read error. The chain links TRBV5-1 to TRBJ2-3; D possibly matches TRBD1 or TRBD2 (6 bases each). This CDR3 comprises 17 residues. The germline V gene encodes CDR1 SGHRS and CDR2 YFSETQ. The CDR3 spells CASSLGRGAGGTDTQYF. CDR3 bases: TGCGCCAGCAGTTTGGGAAGGGGGGCCGGAGGCACAGATACGCAGTATTTT.

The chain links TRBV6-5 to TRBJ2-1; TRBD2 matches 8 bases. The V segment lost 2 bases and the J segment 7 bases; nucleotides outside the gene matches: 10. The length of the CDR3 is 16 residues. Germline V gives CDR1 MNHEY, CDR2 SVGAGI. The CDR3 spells CASSYTPERELNEQFF. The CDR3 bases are TGTGCCAGCAGTTACACCCCGGAGCGGGAGCTAAATGAGCAGTTCTTC.